This TCR beta chain appears in the sequencing data of a study of blood T cells in healthy people across ages. As for the study in general: Template switching recovered approximately one barcoded beta molecule for every two T cells.

CDR1 and CDR2 (germline): SQVTM, ANQGSEA. The CDR3 runs to 14 residues. Unmatched junction bases numbered 10, after V lost 2 bases and J lost 7 bases. Then a second PCR, running roughly 7 to 11 cycles, was carried out with a sample-barcoded 5' primer and a J-beta primer mix. Each cDNA molecule, via a template-switch adaptor with 12 random nucleotides, was tagged. TCRdb reprocessed the 5' RACE reads via MiXCR and lists one record per CDR3 protein. The sample records approximately 690,000 distinct CDR3 sequences, roughly 43% being singletons. The receptor was isolated from a man aged 80 or over in good health. The chain uses TRBV29-1 and TRBJ2-7; TRBD2 agrees at 8 bases. The sample consisted of blood. CDR3 bases: TGCAGCGTTGAATACACCGGGGGGGCTAATGAGCAGTACTTC. Translating it yields CSVEYTGGANEQYF.